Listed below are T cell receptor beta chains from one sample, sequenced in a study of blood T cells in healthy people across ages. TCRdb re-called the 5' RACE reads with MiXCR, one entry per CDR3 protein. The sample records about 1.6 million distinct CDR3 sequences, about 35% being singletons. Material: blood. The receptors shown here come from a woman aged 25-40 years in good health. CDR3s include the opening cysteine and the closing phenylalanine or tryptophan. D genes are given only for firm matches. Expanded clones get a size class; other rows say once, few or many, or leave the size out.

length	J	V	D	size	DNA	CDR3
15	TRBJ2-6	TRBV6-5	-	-	TGTGCCAGCAGTTACGGGCGGCCGAGGTGCAACGTCCTGACTTTC	CASSYGRPRCNVLTF
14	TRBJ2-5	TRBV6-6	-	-	TGTGCCAGCACACCGATGGGGAAACAAGAGACCCAGTACTTC	CASTPMGKQETQYF
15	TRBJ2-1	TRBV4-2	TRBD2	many	TGTGCCAGCAGCCCTAGCGGGGGGGCAGGCAATGAGCAGTTCTTC	CASSPSGGAGNEQFF
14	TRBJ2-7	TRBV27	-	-	TGTGCCAGCAGTTTATCTGGGGGGTCCCACGAGCAGTACTTC	CASSLSGGSHEQYF
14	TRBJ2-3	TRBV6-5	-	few	TGTGCCAGCGCTCGTGGACAGAGCACAGATACGCAGTATTTT	CASARGQSTDTQYF
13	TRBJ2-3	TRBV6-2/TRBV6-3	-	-	TGTGCCAGCGTTTGGTCCCGCACAGATACGCAGTATTTT	CASVWSRTDTQYF
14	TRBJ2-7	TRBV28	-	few	TGTGCCAGCAATTCAGGGAGTTCTTCCTACGAGCAGTACTTC	CASNSGSSSYEQYF
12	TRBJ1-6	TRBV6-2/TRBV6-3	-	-	TGTGCCAGCATGGTCGGTACTTCACCCCTCCACTTT	CASMVGTSPLHF
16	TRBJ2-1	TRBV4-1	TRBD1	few	TGCGCCAGCAGCGGAGATAACAGGGGGTATTACAATGAGCAGTTCTTC	CASSGDNRGYYNEQFF
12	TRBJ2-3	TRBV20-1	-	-	TGCAGTGCTAAGGTGGACGCAGATACGCAGTATTTT	CSAKVDADTQYF
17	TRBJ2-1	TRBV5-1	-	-	TGCGCCAGCAGCTTGGGAGGTGGAGGGCTGGTCTACAATGAGCAGTTCTTC	CASSLGGGGLVYNEQFF
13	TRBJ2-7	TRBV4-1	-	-	TGCGCCGGCAGCCTGGGTCCGGACTACGAGCAGTACTTC	CAGSLGPDYEQYF
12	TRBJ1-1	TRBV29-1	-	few	TGCAGCTCCCCCCTGGAGGACACTGAAGCTTTCTTT	CSSPLEDTEAFF
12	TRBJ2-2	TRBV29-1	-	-	TGCAGCGTTGATGGGGGTACCGGGGAGCTGTTTTTT	CSVDGGTGELFF
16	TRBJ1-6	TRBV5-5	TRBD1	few	TGTGCCAGCAGCGCCAAGGGGGCCTCCTATAATTCACCCCTCCACTTT	CASSAKGASYNSPLHF
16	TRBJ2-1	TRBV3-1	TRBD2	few	TGTGCCAGCAGCCTCGGGACTAGCGGTAGGACCAATGAGCAGTTCTTC	CASSLGTSGRTNEQFF
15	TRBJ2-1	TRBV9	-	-	TGTGCCAGCAGCCGAGGGGGGGAGGGCTACAATGAGCAGTTCTTC	CASSRGGEGYNEQFF
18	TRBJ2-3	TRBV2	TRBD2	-	TGTGCCAGCCTGGGGGGGACTAGCGGGGCCGCTGGCACAGATACGCAGTATTTT	CASLGGTSGAAGTDTQYF
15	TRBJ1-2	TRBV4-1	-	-	TGCGCCAGCAGCCAAGATCGGGGACCTTTCTATGGCTACACCTTC	CASSQDRGPFYGYTF
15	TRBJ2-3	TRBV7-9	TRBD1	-	TGTGCCTGCAGCCCTGGGACAGGGAGGCCAGATACGCAGTATTTT	CACSPGTGRPDTQYF
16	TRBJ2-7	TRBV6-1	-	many	TGTGCCAGCAGTGATTCTTCCGGGACGTCTTTCTACGAGCAGTACTTC	CASSDSSGTSFYEQYF
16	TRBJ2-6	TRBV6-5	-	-	TGTGCCAGCAGTTACTCGTCAAGGGCTGGGGCCAACGTCCTGACTTTC	CASSYSSRAGANVLTF
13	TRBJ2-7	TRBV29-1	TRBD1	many	TGCAGCGCCCTCTCGGACAGGTCCTACGAGCAGTACTTC	CSALSDRSYEQYF
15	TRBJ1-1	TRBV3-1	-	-	TGTGCTAGCAGCCAGGCCGGACAGATGAACACTGAAGCTTTCTTT	CASSQAGQMNTEAFF
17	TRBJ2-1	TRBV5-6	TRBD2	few	TGTGCCAGCAGCTGGCGACTAGCGGGAGGCGGGGGCCATGAGCAGTTCTTC	CASSWRLAGGGGHEQFF
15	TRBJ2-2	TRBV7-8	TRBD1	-	TGTGCCAGCAGCAGGACAGGGGCTCGCGCCGGGGAGCTGTTTTTT	CASSRTGARAGELFF
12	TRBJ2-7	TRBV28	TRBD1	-	TGTGCCAGCGACAGGGGATCCTACGAGCAGTACTTC	CASDRGSYEQYF
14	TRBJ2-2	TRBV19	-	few	TGTGCCAGTAGTATCCGAGGGTGGACCGGGGAGCTGTTTTTT	CASSIRGWTGELFF
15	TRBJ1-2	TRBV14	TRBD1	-	TGTGCCAGCAGCCCCAGGACAGGGCTGAGGTATGGCTACACCTTC	CASSPRTGLRYGYTF
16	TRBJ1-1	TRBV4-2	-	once	TGTGCCAGCAGCCAAGAAGCCGGACGGGGGTACACTGAAGCTTTCTTT	CASSQEAGRGYTEAFF
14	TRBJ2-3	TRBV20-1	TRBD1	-	TGCAGTGCTGGAGGACAGGACGACACAGATACGCAGTATTTT	CSAGGQDDTDTQYF
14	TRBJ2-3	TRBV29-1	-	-	TGCAGCGGTTTTCCCGGGAGCCGCACAGATACGCAGTATTTT	CSGFPGSRTDTQYF
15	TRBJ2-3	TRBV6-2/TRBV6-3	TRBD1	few	TGTGCCAGCCTTCGGGACAGGACTAGCACAGATACGCAGTATTTT	CASLRDRTSTDTQYF